Each of the 28 T cell receptor beta chains below was sequenced from the same sample in a study of CD8 T cells in ankylosing spondylitis. Each CDR3 protein gets one entry after TCRdb re-called the 5' RACE reads with MiXCR. There are hundreds of thousands of distinct CDR3 sequences in the sample; 20% occur only once, and 7.8% lies in the top ten. The specimen sequenced was blood, either unsorted or a sorted T cell fraction (not recorded which). These receptors were taken from a male donor with ankylosing spondylitis or in good health (not recorded which).

J is TRBJ2-3 and V is TRBV10-3; TRBD1 agrees at 7 bases. Germline CDR1 ENHRY, CDR2 SYGVKD. The CDR3 is made up of 15 amino acids. V was clipped by 2 bases and J by 6 bases; unmatched bases: 8. The DNA for the CDR3 is TGTGCCATCAGTGAGAAAGGGGGCCTCCCGGATACGCAGTATTTT. It translates to CAISEKGGLPDTQYF.

This clonotype has a count of ten or more. The DNA of the CDR3 is TGTGCCATTCAGACTAGATTCACAGATACGCAGTATTTT. Translation: CAIQTRFTDTQYF. The chain links TRBV10-3 to TRBJ2-3, with a tentative D call TRBD2 (6 bases). With 9 bases removed from V and 2 bases from J, the gap between germline ends came to 12 bases. The germline CDR1 and CDR2 sequences are ENHRY and SYGVKD. The CDR3 has 13 residues.

This clonotype has a handful of counts. This chain connects TRBV9 to TRBJ2-3; no clear D gene. CDR1 and CDR2 from the germline V gene are SGDLS and YYNGEE. V lost 2 bases to trimming and J lost 4 bases, with 5 bases between them. CDR3 length equals 12 residues. The CDR3: CASSVLADTQYF. CDR3 in DNA: TGTGCCAGCAGCGTTCTCGCAGATACGCAGTATTTT.

There are a few counts of this clonotype. CDR3 sequence: CASSMGQLYTEAFF. The CDR3 bases are TGCGCCAGCAGCATGGGACAGCTTTACACTGAAGCTTTCTTT. The rearrangement links TRBV5-1 to TRBJ1-1; TRBD1 matches 7 bases. The V gene end was trimmed by 4 bases and the J gene end by 3 bases; junction bases not matched to a gene: 6. The CDR3 is 14 amino acids. Germline V CDR1 and CDR2: SGHRS, YFSETQ.

This chain uses TRBV24-1 with TRBJ2-3; D gene unclear. Germline CDR1 is KGHDR and CDR2 is SFDVKD. V was pared by 4 bases and J by 5 bases, with 9 bases between. CDR3 length: 13 residues. CDR3 nucleotides: TGTGCCACCAGTGAACTTGAAGGAGATACGCAGTATTTT. Its protein is CATSELEGDTQYF.

The chain carries TRBV27 and TRBJ2-2; D remains ambiguous. Germline V gene lookup returns CDR1 MNHEY and CDR2 SMNVEV (reference sequence). The CDR3 runs to 13 residues. V was trimmed by 5 bases and J by 4 bases, leaving 8 bases between them. CDR3 sequence: CASSPWPTGELFF. Here the CDR3 DNA reads TGTGCCAGCAGTCCTTGGCCCACCGGGGAGCTGTTTTTT.

This clonotype was seen more than once but under ten times. The chain uses TRBV5-6 and TRBJ2-1; 14 nucleotides line up with TRBD2. CDR1 and CDR2 (germline): SGHDT, YYEEEE. V shed 4 bases, J shed 4 bases, and the junction held 10 bases outside the gene matches. The CDR3 covers 18 residues. CDR3 in amino acids: CASSTRLAGGNPYNEQFF. The CDR3 DNA follows: TGTGCCAGCAGCACTAGACTAGCGGGAGGGAACCCTTACAATGAGCAGTTCTTC.

The chain has TRBV20-1 and TRBJ2-3; 12 bases agree with TRBD2. Germline V gives CDR1 DFQATT, CDR2 SNEGSKA (reference sequence). V was clipped by 5 bases and J by 6 bases; unmatched bases: 6. The CDR3 contains 14 residues. Here the CDR3 DNA reads TGCAGTGCTTCGACTAGCGGGGGTATGGATACGCAGTATTTT. Protein sequence: CSASTSGGMDTQYF.

This clonotype has a handful of counts. This sequence joins TRBV24-1 and TRBJ2-2; weak D call: TRBD1 (5 bases). Germline-derived CDR1 and CDR2 are KGHDR and SFDVKD. Trimming pared 5 bases from V and 3 bases from J, leaving 18 bases between. The CDR3 length is 17 residues. The CDR3 loop is CATSAGRAVMDTGELFF. The CDR3 coding sequence is TGTGCCACCAGTGCTGGCAGGGCAGTAATGGACACCGGGGAGCTGTTTTTT.

This clonotype was detected a few times. This chain uses TRBV15 with TRBJ2-1; 10 nucleotides align to TRBD2. Germline V gives CDR1 LNHNV, CDR2 YYDKDF (reference sequence). V lost 4 bases to trimming and J lost 9 bases; unmatched junction nucleotides: 6. This CDR3 contains 14 residues. This CDR3 is CATSNPSGRSEQFF. In nucleotides, the CDR3 is TGTGCCACCAGCAACCCTAGCGGGAGATCTGAGCAGTTCTTC.

This clonotype was seen a few times. The chain joins TRBV12-3 or TRBV12-4 to TRBJ1-1; D perhaps matches TRBD1 (5 bases). Between the trimmed V and J ends, which lost 2 bases and 10 bases, there was a span of 11 bases. This CDR3 comprises 12 residues. The DNA of the CDR3 is TGTGCCAGCAGTTTAAACAGGATGGGAGCTTTCTTT. Translating gives CASSLNRMGAFF.

This clonotype was seen many times. This chain connects TRBV10-3 to TRBJ1-3; no definite D call. CDR1 is ENHRY, CDR2 SYGVKD, per germline. This CDR3 is built from 13 residues. With 0 bases removed from V and 7 bases from J, the gap between germline ends came to 7 bases. This chain's CDR3 is CAISESTGNTIYF. The CDR3 bases are TGTGCCATCAGTGAGTCGACGGGCAACACCATATATTTT.

This clonotype was recorded at least ten times. The chain carries TRBV12-3 or TRBV12-4 and TRBJ2-5; no definite D call. The CDR3 loop spans 13 amino acids. V was trimmed by 3 bases and J by 4 bases, leaving 9 bases between them. CDR3: CASSFSGLETQYF. CDR3 bases: TGTGCCAGCAGTTTTAGTGGGCTAGAGACCCAGTACTTC.

This clonotype was counted a few times. The gene calls are TRBV18 and TRBJ2-7; the D is unclear. This CDR3 is built from 12 residues. The V and J ends lost 6 bases and 8 bases respectively, with 14 bases between them. Germline lookup yields CDR1 KGHSH and CDR2 LQKENI. CDR3: CASSPGGLQQYV. The CDR3 DNA sequence: TGTGCCAGCTCTCCGGGTGGTTTGCAGCAGTACGTC.

The chain combines TRBV5-1 with TRBJ2-1, with D perhaps assigned TRBD1 or TRBD2 (5 bases each). Germline CDR1 is SGHRS and CDR2 is YFSETQ. Trimming pared 1 base from V and 6 bases from J, leaving 17 bases between. The CDR3 runs 16 residues. In DNA form, the CDR3 reads TGCGCCAGCAGCTTGATGACCCATCGGGGCGGCAATGAGCAGTTCTTC. Its translation: CASSLMTHRGGNEQFF.

The J gene is TRBJ2-3, the V gene TRBV12-3 or TRBV12-4, with D unclear. CDR3 length: 13 residues. V gave up 2 bases and J gave up 6 bases, with 9 bases separating them. The CDR3: CASSLSQRDTQYF. Here the CDR3 DNA reads TGTGCCAGCAGTTTAAGTCAGAGGGATACGCAGTATTTT.

This clonotype was picked up a small number of times. The chain recombines TRBV11-2 with TRBJ1-1; D is undetermined. The germline V and J ends were trimmed by 1 base and 1 base, with 13 bases remaining between them. CDR3 length: 16 residues. Germline V lookup: CDR1 SGHAT, CDR2 FQNNGV. CDR3 in DNA: TGTGCCAGCAGCTTAGTCTTCGGAGACAAGAACACTGAAGCTTTCTTT. Its protein is CASSLVFGDKNTEAFF. Together with reference TRBV11-2 and TRBJ1-1, the CDR3 gives the full variable domain: EAGVAQSPRYKIIEKRQSVAFWCNPISGHATLYWYQQILGQGPKLLIQFQNNGVVDDSQLPKDRFSAERLKGVDSTLKIQPAKLEDSAVYLCASSLVFGDKNTEAFFGQGTRLTVV.

The chain is built from TRBV30 and TRBJ1-2, with D unresolved. V gave up 3 bases and J gave up 4 bases, with 12 bases separating them. CDR1 and CDR2 from the germline V gene are GTSNPN and SVGIG (reference sequence). The CDR3 loop spans 13 amino acids. For the CDR3, the DNA is TGTGCCTGGAGCCCTATTGTTCTCTATGGCTACACCTTC. Its translation is CAWSPIVLYGYTF.

This clonotype was seen only a few times. The V call is TRBV9, the J call TRBJ1-1, with D possibly being TRBD1 (5 bases). Looked up from germline, CDR1 is SGDLS and CDR2 is YYNGEE. The CDR3 is made up of 14 amino acids. Trimming left V 4 bases short and J 3 bases short, with 13 bases between. The CDR3 coding sequence is TGTGCCAGCAGCACCTCGACGGGGGACACTGAAGCTTTCTTT. Protein sequence: CASSTSTGDTEAFF. The variable domain in full, completed from reference TRBV9 and TRBJ1-1, reads DSGVTQTPKHLITATGQRVTLRCSPRSGDLSVYWYQQSLDQGLQFLIQYYNGEERAKGNILERFSAQQFPDLHSELNLSSLELGDSALYFCASSTSTGDTEAFFGQGTRLTVV.

As for this clonotype: This sequence may be a read error, since a much larger clone differs from it by one base. This chain connects TRBV12-3 or TRBV12-4 to TRBJ1-3; D is unclear. The CDR3 is 13 residues long. The CDR3 DNA sequence: TGTGCCAGCAGTTATGGCTCTGAAAACACCATATATTTT. Translating gives CASSYGSENTIYF.

This clonotype was observed many times. V and J are TRBV6-1 and TRBJ1-5, with a possible D match to TRBD1 (5 bases). Germline V gives CDR1 MNHNS, CDR2 SASEGT. V dropped 6 bases and J dropped 2 bases, with 14 bases sitting between them. The CDR3 runs to 15 residues. The CDR3 here is CASSQEPGGNQPQHF. The CDR3 DNA sequence: TGTGCCAGCAGCCAGGAACCGGGGGGCAATCAGCCCCAGCATTTT.

The sample holds a few counts of this clonotype. In DNA, the CDR3 is TGCGCCAGACACGGCTACACCTTC. Its translation: CARHGYTF. The chain combines TRBV5-1 with TRBJ1-2; D remains unclear. This CDR3 region has 8 residues. The V and J ends lost 8 bases and 8 bases respectively, with 4 bases between them. Germline-derived CDR1 and CDR2 are SGHRS and YFSETQ.

About this clonotype itself: The junction departs from germline at one end; a sequencing error may be responsible. The chain has TRBV10-3 and TRBJ2-3; 12 bases agree with TRBD2. The germline gives CDR1 ENHRY, CDR2 SYGVKD. The CDR3 runs 17 residues. The CDR3 DNA follows: TGTGCCATCAGTGAGTCGACTAGCGGGAGCACCGTGGATACGCAGTGTTTT. The encoded protein is CAISESTSGSTVDTQCF.

To note about this clonotype: This could be a read error, since a much larger clone is one nucleotide away. The chain is built from TRBV5-1 and TRBJ1-1, with D hard to call. Germline V CDR1 and CDR2: SGHRS, YFSETQ. V shed 1 base and J shed 3 bases, with 10 bases lying between them. The CDR3 sequence is 14 residues long. This chain's CDR3 is CASSLRDGDTEAFF. Here the CDR3 DNA reads TGCGCCAGCAGCTTGCGAGACGGGGACACTGAAGCTTTCTTT.

This clonotype came up a few times. This chain links TRBV20-1 with TRBJ2-5; possibly TRBD1 for D (5 bases). The CDR3 loop spans 11 amino acids. The ends were cut back, 6 bases at V and 4 bases at J, with 9 bases in the middle. Germline CDR1 reads DFQATT; CDR2 reads SNEGSKA (reference sequence). The CDR3 nucleotides are TGCAGTGCGTGGCAGGGAGAGACCCAGTACTTC. Its protein is CSAWQGETQYF.

The chain couples TRBV6-2 or TRBV6-3 to TRBJ2-2; possible D gene TRBD2, 7 bases. V was shortened by 6 bases and J by 7 bases, with 15 bases between the two germline ends. The CDR3 runs 14 residues. Germline V gene lookup returns CDR1 MNHEY and CDR2 SVGEGT. The CDR3 DNA is TGTGCCAGCAGCCCCGTGAGGGGGGGCGGGGAGCTGTTTTTT. The encoded protein is CASSPVRGGGELFF.

The rearrangement links TRBV28 to TRBJ2-5; TRBD1 might be the D (5 bases). Trimming took off 5 bases at V and 5 bases at J, with 18 bases between the two ends. The length of the CDR3 is 15 residues. Germline values: CDR1 MDHEN, CDR2 SYDVKM. The CDR3 protein is CASSPPDRALETQYF. For the CDR3, the DNA is TGTGCCAGCAGTCCTCCCGACAGAGCTTTGGAGACCCAGTACTTC.

The chain uses TRBV12-3 or TRBV12-4 and TRBJ1-5; D is perhaps TRBD1 (5 bases). Deletions cut 7 bases from V and 6 bases from J, with 13 bases between. The CDR3 spans 13 residues. CDR3 nucleotides: TGTGCCAGCAATCGGGGGAAGGGTCAGCCCCAGCATTTT. Its protein product is CASNRGKGQPQHF.